This entry describes one T cell receptor beta chain. There is no known antigen for this receptor. Within one base of it there is no much larger clone, and no base qualities were kept. These data come from a study of shared clonotypes between healthy human individuals (dated by TCRdb to the early 2020s). A note on the overall study: Three men and two women, aged 18 to 49 years, made up the cohort. To increase sequencing depth and limit assay-specific biases, TCR repertoire library preparation and sequencing were carried out by different laboratories using diverse techniques. To estimate repertoire size and how much clonotype sharing occurs between individuals, the study deeply sequenced the blood TCR repertoires of roughly 5 healthy adults. For each donor, CD4 naive and CD4 memory were each run on three plates, CD8 naive on two plates, and CD8 memory on one plate. Each donor's leukapheresis produced roughly between roughly 0.85 and 9.5 billion PBMCs. The paper as a whole reports these results and caveats: Naive subsets generally had larger estimated clonotype richness than memory subsets. Because the study included only a small number of donors, the genetic and exposure-history diversity represented was limited. Across a handful of donors, roughly 5.1% of naive CD4, roughly 3.3% of naive CD8, 2% to 2.5% of memory CD4, and over 0.35% of memory CD8 clonotypes were shared. Higher generation probabilities were observed for clonotypes shared by all four sorted-subset donors than for non-shared clonotypes. Sampling was restricted to blood, and TCR repertoires in tissues likely differ from the TCR repertoires found in blood. Pairwise subsampling indicated that sequencing depth was expected to affect the degree of clonotype sharing among donors. Incomplete sequencing was indicated by rarefaction of sorted-subset datasets, despite the large sequencing depth.

TCR CDR3 regions were amplified from genomic DNA by multiplex PCR using the deep immunoSEQ assay. Extracted genomic DNA from each cell subset was spread evenly across all wells of several immunoSEQ 96-well plates, with each plate serving as a replicate. For sorted subsets, about 0.2 ug genomic DNA, equal to 25,000 to 35,000 T cell genomes, was loaded into each replicate PCR. The purified libraries were quantified using a Qubit 3.0 fluorometer, sized with a Bioanalyzer 2100, and then quantified again using the KAPA Library Quantification kit. Each immunoSEQ 96-well plate was sequenced on its own single-read 150-cycle Illumina NextSeq 550 flow cell. On the study's bioinformatics: Because only junctional sequences without quality scores were contained in the immunoSEQ output, filtering matching that applied to full-length reads could not be performed. Sequences were annotated with PyIR, a Python wrapper for IgBLAST v1.9, and V/J genes and CDR3 were assigned using IMGT germline references. Any read was removed if the V/J assignment was weak (E-value above 1e-6), the CDR3 was missing, or the read contained stop codons, out-of-frame junctions, or ambiguous translated residues. V3J clonotypes were defined as sequences sharing an identical inferred V gene, J gene, and CDR3 amino acid sequence. Percentage overlap between repertoires was calculated by dividing the number of shared unique clonotypes by the size of the smaller repertoire. Three approaches were used to assess repertoire richness: RTK rarefaction, the Chao1 estimator, and Recon v2.1 estimates of unobserved clonotypes. For all TCRbeta clonotypes obtained by the gDNA method from a few donors, generation probabilities were computed with OLGA. Imported from immuneACCESS, the table was reduced by TCRdb to in-frame sequences with V and J called. These copies leave out some clones; in studies compared against another copy, an unresolved V gene accounts for under half, and the cause of the remainder is not known. That table gives V, J and clone size, and the DNA gave D and trimming. This sample holds over a million clones; about 84% were observed only once. The ten largest clonotypes hold roughly 0.55% of the sample.

Healthy HIV-negative adults with no recently reported acute infections or vaccinations were included as donors. All donors were Caucasian adults living in Nashville, Tennessee, USA. CD4+ T cells were enriched through magnetic negative selection, after which naive cells were positively selected on CD45RA and the remaining negative fraction served as the memory subset. Blood was collected by leukapheresis, and PBMCs were isolated by Ficoll-Histopaque density gradient centrifugation and then cryopreserved in liquid nitrogen vapor phase. Analytical flow cytometry was used to check the purity and quantity of each magnetically sorted T cell population. From each sorted fraction, genomic DNA was isolated and quantified by UV absorbance on a Nanodrop 2000c. Trimmed from V: 2 bases; trimmed from J: 2 bases; junction bases lacking a gene match: 6. Reading from cysteine to phenylalanine, the CDR3 counts 16 amino acids. Here the CDR3 DNA is all that survives: 48 bases in frame from base 1. CDR1 and CDR2 are read off the germline V gene as SGHTA and FQGNSA.

This receptor was taken from a man aged 18-30 years in good health. Some clones in this sample may be carry-over from other donors' samples. Sequencing was performed on memory CD4+ T cells from PBMCs. Taken with the paper, the label for cell subset or site translates to: CD45RA-negative fraction. Recombination joined TRBV7-2 with TRBJ2-1, with TRBD2 matching 7 junction bases. The CDR3 is CASSLRLAAPYNEQFF. The DNA reads as follows: TGTGCCAGCAGCTTACGACTAGCTGCTCCCTACAATGAGCAGTTCTTC.